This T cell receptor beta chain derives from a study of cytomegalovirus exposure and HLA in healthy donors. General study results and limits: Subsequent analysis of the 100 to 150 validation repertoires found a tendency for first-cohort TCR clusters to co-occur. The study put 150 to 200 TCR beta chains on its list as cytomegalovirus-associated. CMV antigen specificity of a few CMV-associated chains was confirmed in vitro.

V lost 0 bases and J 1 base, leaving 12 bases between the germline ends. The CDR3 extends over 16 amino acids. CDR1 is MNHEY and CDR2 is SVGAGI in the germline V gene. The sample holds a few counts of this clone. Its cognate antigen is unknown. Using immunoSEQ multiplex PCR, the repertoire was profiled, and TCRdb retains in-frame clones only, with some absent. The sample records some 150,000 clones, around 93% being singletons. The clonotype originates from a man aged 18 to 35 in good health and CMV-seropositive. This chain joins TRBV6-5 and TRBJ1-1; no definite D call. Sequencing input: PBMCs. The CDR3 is CASSYSRVRRNTEAFF. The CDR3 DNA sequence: TGTGCCAGCAGTTACTCGAGGGTCCGGAGGAACACTGAAGCTTTCTTT.